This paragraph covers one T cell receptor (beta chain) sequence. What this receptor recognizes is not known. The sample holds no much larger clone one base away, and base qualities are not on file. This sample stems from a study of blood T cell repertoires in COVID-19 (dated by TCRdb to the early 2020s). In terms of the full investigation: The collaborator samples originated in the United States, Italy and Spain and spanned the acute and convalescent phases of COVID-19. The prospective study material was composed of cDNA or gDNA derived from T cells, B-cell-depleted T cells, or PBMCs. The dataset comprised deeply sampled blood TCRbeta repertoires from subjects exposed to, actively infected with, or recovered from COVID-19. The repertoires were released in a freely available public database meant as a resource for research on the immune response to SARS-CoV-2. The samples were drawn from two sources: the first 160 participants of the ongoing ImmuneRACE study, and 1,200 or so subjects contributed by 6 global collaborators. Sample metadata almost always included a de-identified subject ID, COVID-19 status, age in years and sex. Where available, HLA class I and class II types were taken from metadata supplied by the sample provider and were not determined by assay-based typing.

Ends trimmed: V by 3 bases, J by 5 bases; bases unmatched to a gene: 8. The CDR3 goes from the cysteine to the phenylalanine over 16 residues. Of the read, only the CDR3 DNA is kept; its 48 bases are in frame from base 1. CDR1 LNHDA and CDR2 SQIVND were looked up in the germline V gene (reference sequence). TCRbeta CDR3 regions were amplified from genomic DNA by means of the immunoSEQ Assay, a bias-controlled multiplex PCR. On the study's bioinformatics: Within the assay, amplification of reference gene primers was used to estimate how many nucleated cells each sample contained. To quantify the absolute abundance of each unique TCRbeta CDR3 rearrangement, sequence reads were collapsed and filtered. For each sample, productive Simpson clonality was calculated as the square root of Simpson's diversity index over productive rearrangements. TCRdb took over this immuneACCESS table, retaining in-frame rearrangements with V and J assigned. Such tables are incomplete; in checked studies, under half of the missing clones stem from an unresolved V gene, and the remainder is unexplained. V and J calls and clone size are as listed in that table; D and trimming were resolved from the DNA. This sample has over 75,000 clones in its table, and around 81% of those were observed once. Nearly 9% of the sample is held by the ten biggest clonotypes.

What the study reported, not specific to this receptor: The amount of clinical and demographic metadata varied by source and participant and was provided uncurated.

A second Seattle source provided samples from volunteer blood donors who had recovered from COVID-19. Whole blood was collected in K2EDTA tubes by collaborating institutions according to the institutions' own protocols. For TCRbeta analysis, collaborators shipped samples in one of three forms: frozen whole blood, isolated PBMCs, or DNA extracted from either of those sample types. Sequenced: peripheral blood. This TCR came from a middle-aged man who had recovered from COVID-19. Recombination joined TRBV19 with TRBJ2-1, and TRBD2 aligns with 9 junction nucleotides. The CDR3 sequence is CASSIGASGIDNEQFF. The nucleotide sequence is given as TGTGCCAGTAGTATTGGGGCTAGCGGGATAGACAATGAGCAGTTCTTC. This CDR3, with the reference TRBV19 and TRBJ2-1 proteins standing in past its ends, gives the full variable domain DGGITQSPKYLFRKEGQNVTLSCEQNLNHDAMYWYRQDPGQGLRLIYYSQIVNDFQKGDIAEGYSVSREKKESFPLTVTSAQKNPTAFYLCASSIGASGIDNEQFFGPGTRLTVL.